One TCR beta chain is described in this entry. The data belong to a study of blood T cell repertoires in COVID-19. Sequenced by immunoSEQ multiplex PCR; TCRdb stores in-frame clones only, minus some. This table holds about 110,000 clones, 70% to 75% found once. This TCR came from a human donor with acute or convalescent COVID-19. The donor label of this sample is uncertain. The sequenced material came from peripheral blood.

The DNA for the CDR3 is TGTGCCAGCAGTTTAGGCTACAAGACAGGATCGAGCTCCTACGAGCAGTACGTC. Translation: CASSLGYKTGSSSYEQYV. The chain links TRBV28 to TRBJ2-7; a possible D gene is TRBD1 (6 bases). The V end was cut by 2 bases, the J end by 0 bases, with 20 bases between. The CDR3 contains 18 residues. Germline assignment: CDR1 MDHEN and CDR2 SYDVKM.